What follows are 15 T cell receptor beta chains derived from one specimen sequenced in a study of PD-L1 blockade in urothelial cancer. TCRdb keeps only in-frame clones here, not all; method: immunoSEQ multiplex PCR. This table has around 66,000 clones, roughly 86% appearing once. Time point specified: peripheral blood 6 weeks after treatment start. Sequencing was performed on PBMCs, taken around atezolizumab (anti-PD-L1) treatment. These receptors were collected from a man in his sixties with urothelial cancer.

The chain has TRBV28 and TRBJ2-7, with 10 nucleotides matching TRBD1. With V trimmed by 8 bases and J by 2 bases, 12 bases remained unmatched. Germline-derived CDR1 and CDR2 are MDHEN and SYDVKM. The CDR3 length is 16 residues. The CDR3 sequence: CASPPSGTGVTYEQYF. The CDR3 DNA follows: TGTGCCAGCCCACCTTCCGGGACAGGGGTCACCTACGAGCAGTACTTC.

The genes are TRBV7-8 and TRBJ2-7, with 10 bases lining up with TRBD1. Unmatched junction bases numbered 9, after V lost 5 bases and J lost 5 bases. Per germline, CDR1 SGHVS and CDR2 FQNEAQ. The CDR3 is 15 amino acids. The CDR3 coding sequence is TGTGCCAGCAGCGTACCGGGACAGGGGTTCGACGAGCAGTACTTC. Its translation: CASSVPGQGFDEQYF.

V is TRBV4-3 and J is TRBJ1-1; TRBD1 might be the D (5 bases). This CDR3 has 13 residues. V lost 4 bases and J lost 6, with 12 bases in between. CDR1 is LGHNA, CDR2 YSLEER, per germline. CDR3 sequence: CASSPVGGPEAFF. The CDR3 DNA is TGCGCCAGCAGCCCGGTCGGGGGTCCTGAAGCTTTCTTT.

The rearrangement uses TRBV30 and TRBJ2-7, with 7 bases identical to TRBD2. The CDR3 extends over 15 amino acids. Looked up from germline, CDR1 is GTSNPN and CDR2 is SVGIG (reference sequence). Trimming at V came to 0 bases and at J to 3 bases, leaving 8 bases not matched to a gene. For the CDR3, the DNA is TGTGCCTGGAGTGTAGGCGGGAGTTTGAGCTACGAGCAGTACTTC. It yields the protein CAWSVGGSLSYEQYF. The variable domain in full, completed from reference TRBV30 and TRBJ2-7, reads SQTIHQWPATLVQPVGSPLSLECTVEGTSNPNLYWYRQAAGRGLQLLFYSVGIGQISSEVPQNLSASRPQDRQFILSSKKLLLSDSGFYLCAWSVGGSLSYEQYFGPGTRLTVT.

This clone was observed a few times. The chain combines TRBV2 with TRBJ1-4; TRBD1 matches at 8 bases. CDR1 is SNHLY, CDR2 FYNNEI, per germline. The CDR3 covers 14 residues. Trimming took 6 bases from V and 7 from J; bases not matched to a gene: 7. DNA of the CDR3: TGTGCCAGCAGACCGGGACAGGAGGGTGAAAAACTGTTTTTT. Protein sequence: CASRPGQEGEKLFF.

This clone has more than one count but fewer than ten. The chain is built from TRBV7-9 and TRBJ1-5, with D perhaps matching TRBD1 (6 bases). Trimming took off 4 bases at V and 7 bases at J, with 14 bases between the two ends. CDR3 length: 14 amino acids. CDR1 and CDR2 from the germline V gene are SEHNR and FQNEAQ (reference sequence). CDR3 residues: CASSSTGLHQPQHF. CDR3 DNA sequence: TGTGCCAGCAGCTCTACAGGGTTGCACCAGCCCCAGCATTTT. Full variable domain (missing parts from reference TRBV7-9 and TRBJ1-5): DTGVSQNPRHKITKRGQNVTFRCDPISEHNRLYWYRQTLGQGPEFLTYFQNEAQLEKSRLLSDRFSAERPKGSFSTLEIQRTEQGDSAMYLCASSSTGLHQPQHFGDGTRLSIL.

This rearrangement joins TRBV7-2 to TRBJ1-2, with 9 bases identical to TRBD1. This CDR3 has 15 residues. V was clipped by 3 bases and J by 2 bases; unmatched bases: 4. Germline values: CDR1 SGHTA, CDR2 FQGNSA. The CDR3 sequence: CASSFFGTGNYGYTF. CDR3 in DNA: TGTGCCAGCAGCTTCTTTGGGACAGGGAACTATGGCTACACCTTC. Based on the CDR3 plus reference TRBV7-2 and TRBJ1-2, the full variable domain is GAGVSQSPSNKVTEKGKDVELRCDPISGHTALYWYRQSLGQGLEFLIYFQGNSAPDKSGLPSDRFSAERTGGSVSTLTIQRTQQEDSAVYLCASSFFGTGNYGYTFGSGTRLTVV.

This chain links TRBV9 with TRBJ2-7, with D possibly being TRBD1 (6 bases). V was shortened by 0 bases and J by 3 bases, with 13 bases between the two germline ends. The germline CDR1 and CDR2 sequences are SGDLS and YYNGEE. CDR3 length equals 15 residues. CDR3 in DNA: TGTGCCAGCAGCGTAGACGGTATCAGGGGCTACGAGCAGTACTTC. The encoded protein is CASSVDGIRGYEQYF.

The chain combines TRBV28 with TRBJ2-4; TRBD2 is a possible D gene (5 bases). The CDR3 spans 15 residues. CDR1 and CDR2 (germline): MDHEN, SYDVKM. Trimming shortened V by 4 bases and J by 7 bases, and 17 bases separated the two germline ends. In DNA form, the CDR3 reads TGTGCCAGCAGTTCCCCGAATATTCCGGGGAACATTCAGTACTTC. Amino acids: CASSSPNIPGNIQYF.

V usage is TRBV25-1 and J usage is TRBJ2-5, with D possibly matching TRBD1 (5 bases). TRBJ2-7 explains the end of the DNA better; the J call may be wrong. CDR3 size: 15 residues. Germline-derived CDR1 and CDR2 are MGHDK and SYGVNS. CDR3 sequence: CASSDPPGHRNEQYF. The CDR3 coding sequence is TGTGCCAGCAGTGACCCACCAGGACATAGAAACGAGCAGTACTTC.

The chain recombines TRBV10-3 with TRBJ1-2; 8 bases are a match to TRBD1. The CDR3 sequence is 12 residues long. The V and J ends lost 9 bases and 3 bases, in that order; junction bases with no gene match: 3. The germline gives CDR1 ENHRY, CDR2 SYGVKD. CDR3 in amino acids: CAIGQGDYGYTF. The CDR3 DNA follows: TGTGCCATTGGACAGGGCGACTATGGCTACACCTTC.

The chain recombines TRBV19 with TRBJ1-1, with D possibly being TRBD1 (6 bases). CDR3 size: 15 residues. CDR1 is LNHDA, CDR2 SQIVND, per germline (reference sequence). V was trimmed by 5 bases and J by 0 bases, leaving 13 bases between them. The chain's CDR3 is CASSPRQAMNTEAFF. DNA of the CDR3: TGTGCCAGTAGTCCCAGACAGGCTATGAACACTGAAGCTTTCTTT.

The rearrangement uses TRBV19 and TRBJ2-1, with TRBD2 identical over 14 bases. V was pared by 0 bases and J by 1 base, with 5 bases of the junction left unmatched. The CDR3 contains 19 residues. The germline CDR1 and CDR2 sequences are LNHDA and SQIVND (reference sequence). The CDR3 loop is CASSIEQGTSGGSYNEQFF. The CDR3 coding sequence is TGTGCCAGTAGTATAGAGCAGGGGACTAGCGGGGGTTCCTACAATGAGCAGTTCTTC. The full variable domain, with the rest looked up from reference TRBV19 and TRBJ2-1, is DGGITQSPKYLFRKEGQNVTLSCEQNLNHDAMYWYRQDPGQGLRLIYYSQIVNDFQKGDIAEGYSVSREKKESFPLTVTSAQKNPTAFYLCASSIEQGTSGGSYNEQFFGPGTRLTVL.

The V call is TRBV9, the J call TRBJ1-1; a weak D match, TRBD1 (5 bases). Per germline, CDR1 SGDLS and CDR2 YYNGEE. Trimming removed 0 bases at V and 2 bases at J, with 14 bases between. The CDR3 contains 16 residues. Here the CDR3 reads CASSVEGGGANTEAFF. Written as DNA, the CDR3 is TGTGCCAGCAGCGTAGAGGGTGGAGGGGCTAACACTGAAGCTTTCTTT.

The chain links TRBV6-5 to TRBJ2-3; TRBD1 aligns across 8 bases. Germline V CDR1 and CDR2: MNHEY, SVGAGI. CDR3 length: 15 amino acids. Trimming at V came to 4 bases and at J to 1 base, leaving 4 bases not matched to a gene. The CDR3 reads CASSSKDRGTDTQYF. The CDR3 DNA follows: TGTGCCAGCAGTTCAAAGGACAGGGGCACAGATACGCAGTATTTT.